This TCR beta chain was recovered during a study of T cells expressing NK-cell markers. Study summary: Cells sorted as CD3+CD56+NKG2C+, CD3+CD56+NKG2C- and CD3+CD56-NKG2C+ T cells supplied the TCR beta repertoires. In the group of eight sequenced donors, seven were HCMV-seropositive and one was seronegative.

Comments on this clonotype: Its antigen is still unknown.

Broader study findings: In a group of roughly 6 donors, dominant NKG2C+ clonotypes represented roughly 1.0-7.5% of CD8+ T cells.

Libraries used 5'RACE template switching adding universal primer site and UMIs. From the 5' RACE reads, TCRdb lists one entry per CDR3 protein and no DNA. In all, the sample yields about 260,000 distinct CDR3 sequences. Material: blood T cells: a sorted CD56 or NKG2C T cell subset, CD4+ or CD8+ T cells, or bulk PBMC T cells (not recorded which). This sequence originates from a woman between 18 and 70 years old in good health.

CDR3 protein: CASSPPGTAGGYGYTF. The gene calls are TRBV7-2 and TRBJ1-2; TCRdb lists TRBD1, though no DNA is available to test this call. CDR1 and CDR2 (germline): SGHTA, FQGNSA. CDR3 length: 16 residues.